This TCR beta chain was captured in a study of blood T cell repertoires in COVID-19. Some clones are missing from TCRdb's copy, which holds only in-frame ones; the method was immunoSEQ multiplex PCR. The sample contains around 250,000 clones, about 80% of which appear only once. CDR3 length: 14 amino acids. The germline gives CDR1 SNHLY, CDR2 FYNNEI. Germline trimming cut 6 bases from V and 6 bases from J; bases unmatched to any gene: 8. Participant age was roughly 18 to 100 years, and participants resided in about 25 US areas. Cohorts were determined from participant-reported clinical history. The sequence was collected from a man aged 25 to 40 with acute COVID-19. The chain carries TRBV2 and TRBJ1-1, with 9 positions matching TRBD1. The sequenced material came from PBMCs or T cells enriched from blood (not recorded which). The CDR3 coding sequence is TGTGCCAGCAGCACCGGGACAGGGAGGGCTGAAGCTTTCTTT. It encodes CASSTGTGRAEAFF.